This entry lists 24 T cell receptor beta chains sequenced from one sample in a study of human T cells and chemical hapten exposure. TCRdb re-called the RACE reads through MiXCR, storing one row per CDR3 protein. This table holds roughly 38,000 distinct CDR3 sequences, roughly 9.5% found once. Documented time point: patch test 3, about 24 weeks after DPC sensitization. The treatment is: therapeutic diphenylcyclopropenone sensitization with weekly scalp DPC. Unfractionated whole blood served as the source for total RNA extraction. The sequencing used whole blood, collected in connection with sensitization to the hapten diphenylcyclopropenone (DPC). These receptors were taken from a man in his forties or fifties with alopecia areata. Some clones in this sample may be carry-over from other donors' samples.

In its sample, this clonotype was seen a few times. The genes are TRBV4-1 and TRBJ1-2; 8 bases line up with TRBD1. The V gene's germline CDR1 is MGHRA and CDR2 YSYEKL. V was clipped by 0 bases and J by 3 bases; unmatched bases: 3. The CDR3 length is 15 residues. The CDR3 reads CASSQDQQGDYGYTF. CDR3 bases: TGCGCCAGCAGCCAAGATCAACAGGGGGACTATGGCTACACCTTC.

For the CDR3, the DNA is TGTGCCAGCAGACTGACAGGGGATACGAGTACGCAGTATTTT. Residues: CASRLTGDTSTQYF. V gene TRBV6-6 combines with J gene TRBJ2-3; 8 nucleotides match TRBD1. V dropped 6 bases and J dropped 8; count of bases not matched to a gene: 10. Germline CDR1 reads MNHNY; CDR2 reads SVGAGI (reference sequence). The CDR3 sequence is 14 residues long.

As to this clonotype: This may arise from a read error, as a much more abundant clone is one base away. The chain links TRBV7-9 to TRBJ2-5; 9 nucleotides line up with TRBD1. This CDR3 has 15 amino acids. Germline V gene sequence: CDR1 SEHNR, CDR2 FQNEAQ (reference sequence). The CDR3 DNA reads as TGTACCAGCAGCCCCGGGACAGGGTTCCAAGAGACCCAGTACTTC. Its protein is CTSSPGTGFQETQYF.

This clonotype has a count of ten or more. The chain employs TRBV12-3 or TRBV12-4 and TRBJ2-1; D may match TRBD1 or TRBD2 (6 bases each). The ends were cut back, 6 bases at V and 6 bases at J, with 21 bases in the middle. The length of the CDR3 is 16 residues. CDR3 DNA sequence: TGTGCCAGCAGCCCAGGTGGGGGGCGAACCTTCAATGAGCAGTTCTTC. Translation gives CASSPGGGRTFNEQFF.

This clonotype occurred many times. This chain uses TRBV5-1 with TRBJ2-5, with a possible D match to TRBD1 (6 bases). Germline loops: CDR1 SGHRS, CDR2 YFSETQ. Trimming cost V 6 bases and J 1 base, with 22 bases left between them. The CDR3 covers 17 residues. CDR3 sequence: CASTTNRLDSPQETQYF. The DNA for the CDR3 is TGCGCCAGCACCACGAACCGGTTGGACAGTCCCCAAGAGACCCAGTACTTC.

As concerns this clonotype: The junction does not match germline at one end; this may be a read error. The chain carries TRBV28 and TRBJ2-3; 10 bases are a match to TRBD1. CDR1 and CDR2 (germline): MDHEN, SYDVKM. This CDR3 is 12 amino acids long. The CDR3 DNA sequence: TGTGCCAGCAGGGGACCGGGACAGGGGAATAATTTT. This translates into CASRGPGQGNNF. Full variable domain (outside the CDR3, taken from reference TRBV28 and TRBJ2-3): DVKVTQSSRYLVKRTGEKVFLECVQDMDHENMFWYRQDPGLGLRLIYFSYDVKMKEKGDIPEGYSVSREKKERFSLILESASTNQTSMYLCASRGPGQGNNFGPGTRLTVL.

This clonotype was detected many times. V usage is TRBV7-6 and J usage is TRBJ2-1, with D possibly called TRBD1 or TRBD2 (5 bases each). Germline CDR1 SGHVS, CDR2 FNYEAQ. V was clipped by 3 bases and J by 6 bases, with 9 bases between them. CDR3 length: 13 amino acids. The CDR3 sequence is CASSFGTPNEQFF. The CDR3, as DNA: TGTGCCAGCAGCTTCGGGACCCCCAATGAGCAGTTCTTC.

The V gene is TRBV29-1, the J gene TRBJ2-1; D may correspond to TRBD1 or TRBD2 (6 bases each). The germline CDR1 and CDR2 sequences are SQVTM and ANQGSEA. The CDR3 length is 14 residues. V was cut by 3 bases and J by 4 bases, with 13 bases left in between. In DNA, the CDR3 is TGCAGCGTTGATAAGGGGGGCCTATACAATGAGCAGTTCTTC. Encoded protein: CSVDKGGLYNEQFF.

Ten or more counts support this clonotype. The chain has TRBV27 and TRBJ2-3; TRBD2 might be the D (5 bases). The CDR3 has 15 amino acids. The germline gives CDR1 MNHEY, CDR2 SMNVEV (reference sequence). The germline V and J ends were trimmed by 1 base and 1 base, with 9 bases remaining between them. In nucleotides, the CDR3 is TGTGCCAGCAGTTTATTGAGGGCAGGCACAGATACGCAGTATTTT. Protein: CASSLLRAGTDTQYF.

This clonotype was detected many times. This rearrangement joins TRBV7-2 to TRBJ1-5; D might be TRBD1 (5 bases). Germline V gene lookup returns CDR1 SGHTA and CDR2 FQGNSA. The CDR3 covers 15 residues. The germline V and J ends were trimmed by 1 base and 2 bases, with 9 bases remaining between them. The CDR3 nucleotides are TGTGCCAGCAGCTTAGAGGGGTATGGCAATCAGCCCCAGCATTTT. Translated: CASSLEGYGNQPQHF.

This clonotype was detected many times. CDR3 in amino acids: CASSPLRMSSYNEQFF. The CDR3 DNA reads TGTGCCAGCTCACCACTCCGGATGAGCTCCTACAATGAGCAGTTCTTC. This chain uses TRBV18 with TRBJ2-1; D not resolved. Germline CDR1 KGHSH, CDR2 LQKENI. CDR3 length: 16 amino acids. The V end was cut by 1 base, the J end by 0 bases, with 10 bases between.

This clonotype appeared a few times. This chain connects TRBV19 to TRBJ2-6, with 7 bases aligning to TRBD1. The CDR3 consists of 16 residues. Germline CDR1 LNHDA, CDR2 SQIVND (reference sequence). V lost 5 bases, J lost 1 base, and 5 bases stayed unmatched. CDR3 sequence (DNA): TGTGCCAGTAGTGACAGGGCTCGGTCTGGGGCCAACGTCCTGACTTTC. As protein: CASSDRARSGANVLTF.

The table lists this clonotype with many counts. The chain couples TRBV7-8 to TRBJ2-1, with 8 bases matching TRBD2. The V and J ends lost 5 bases and 4 bases, in that order; junction bases with no gene match: 10. CDR3 size: 16 residues. The germline gives CDR1 SGHVS, CDR2 FQNEAQ. The CDR3 loop is CASSLLAGSTYNEQFF. The CDR3 DNA follows: TGTGCCAGCAGCCTATTAGCGGGGAGTACTTACAATGAGCAGTTCTTC.

In this sample, this clonotype turned up many times. The V gene is TRBV6-6, the J gene TRBJ1-4; possibly TRBD1 for D (5 bases). Trimming shortened V by 4 bases and J by 7 bases, and 13 bases separated the two germline ends. Germline V gene data show CDR1 as MNHNY and CDR2 as SVGAGI (reference sequence). This CDR3 region has 14 residues. This CDR3 is CASSLGVRSEKLFF. CDR3 nucleotide sequence: TGTGCCAGCAGTTTGGGGGTAAGGAGTGAAAAACTGTTTTTT.

This clonotype was counted between two and nine times. V is TRBV12-3 or TRBV12-4 and J is TRBJ2-7; perhaps TRBD2 as D (6 bases). The germline V and J ends were trimmed by 4 bases and 1 base, with 11 bases remaining between them. The CDR3 contains 14 residues. The DNA for the CDR3 is TGTGCCAGCAGTTATAGCGGAGAGTCCTACGAGCAGTACTTC. Its translation: CASSYSGESYEQYF.

There are many counts of this clonotype. The chain is built from TRBV10-3 and TRBJ2-7, with 7 bases matching TRBD1. Germline V gene lookup returns CDR1 ENHRY and CDR2 SYGVKD. The CDR3 has 15 residues. Germline trimming cut 5 bases from V and 0 bases from J; bases unmatched to any gene: 7. The CDR3 reads CAISSPGQPSYEQYF. The CDR3 nucleotides are TGTGCCATCAGTTCCCCGGGACAGCCCTCCTACGAGCAGTACTTC.

Only a few counts were recorded for this clonotype. The rearrangement links TRBV11-2 to TRBJ2-7; a weak D match, TRBD1 (6 bases). Germline CDR1 and CDR2: SGHAT and FQNNGV. The ends were cut back, 5 bases at V and 4 bases at J, with 12 bases in the middle. The CDR3 is made up of 13 amino acids. The CDR3 coding sequence is TGTGCCAGCAGCATCGGACAGCCTTACGAGCAGTACTTC. Translation: CASSIGQPYEQYF. The variable domain in full, with the rest retrieved from reference TRBV11-2 and TRBJ2-7, is EAGVAQSPRYKIIEKRQSVAFWCNPISGHATLYWYQQILGQGPKLLIQFQNNGVVDDSQLPKDRFSAERLKGVDSTLKIQPAKLEDSAVYLCASSIGQPYEQYFGPGTRLTVT.

This clonotype has a count of ten or more. An end of the junction does not agree with germline; a read error may underlie this. The chain links TRBV7-7 to TRBJ2-5, with 8 bases identical to TRBD1. There are 16 residues in the CDR3. CDR1 is SSHAT, CDR2 FNYEAQ, per germline (reference sequence). CDR3 protein: CASSFSLGQGQETQYF. Written as DNA, the CDR3 is TGTGCTAGCAGCTTCTCCCTCGGACAGGGCCAAGAGACCCAGTACTTC.

This clonotype was picked up many times. V gene TRBV18 combines with J gene TRBJ1-3, with D perhaps TRBD1 (5 bases). The CDR3 is 16 amino acids. V shed 3 bases and J shed 0 bases, with 12 bases lying between them. Germline V gives CDR1 KGHSH, CDR2 LQKENI. The CDR3 nucleotides read TGTGCCAGCTCACCCGGGGCAAAACCCTCTGGAAACACCATATATTTT. Protein: CASSPGAKPSGNTIYF.

This clonotype was seen many times. The chain uses TRBV20-1 and TRBJ2-5; 11 nucleotides align to TRBD1. Germline V CDR1 and CDR2: DFQATT, SNEGSKA (reference sequence). Germline trimming cut 4 bases from V and 1 base from J; bases unmatched to any gene: 2. This CDR3 is built from 14 residues. The CDR3 region has the DNA TGCAGTGCTACAGGGACAGGGGGCCAAGAGACCCAGTACTTC. Amino acid sequence: CSATGTGGQETQYF.

Ten or more counts support this clonotype. This rearrangement joins TRBV10-2 to TRBJ2-5, with D possibly matching TRBD2 (6 bases). From germline, CDR1 is WSHSY and CDR2 SAAADI. The CDR3 has 16 residues. Between the trimmed V and J ends, which lost 0 bases and 4 bases, there was a span of 15 bases. The CDR3 DNA sequence: TGCGCCAGCAGTGAGTCGTCGGGGGACGGAAGAGAGACCCAGTACTTC. Its protein is CASSESSGDGRETQYF.

Notes on this clonotype: Possible read error: a much larger clone is one base away. The V and J genes are TRBV24-1 and TRBJ2-2, with D maybe TRBD1 (6 bases). This CDR3 region has 16 residues. In germline, CDR1 is KGHDR, CDR2 SFDVKD. The chain's CDR3 is CATSEAGTTNTGVLFF. The CDR3 nucleotides read TGTGCCACCAGTGAAGCCGGGACAACGAACACCGGGGTGCTGTTTTTT.

Comment on this clonotype: A much larger clone sits a single nucleotide away, making a read error possible. The chain combines TRBV30 with TRBJ2-1, with D possibly matching TRBD2 (5 bases). This CDR3 is 12 amino acids long. Germline V gene lookup returns CDR1 GTSNPN and CDR2 SVGIG (reference sequence). The CDR3 DNA reads TGTGCCTGGAGTGTACTAGTGGGTGAGCAGCTCTTC. Translated: CAWSVLVGEQLF.

This clonotype was found many times. The V and J genes are TRBV13 and TRBJ1-2, with TRBD1 matching over 7 bases. The V and J ends lost 2 bases and 4 bases, in that order; junction bases with no gene match: 13. Germline V lookup: CDR1 PRHDT, CDR2 FYEKMQ (reference sequence). The CDR3 has 17 amino acids. CDR3 in amino acids: CASSLLGRGTVSYGYTF. The CDR3 DNA reads TGTGCCAGCAGCTTATTAGGGAGGGGGACAGTGAGCTATGGCTACACCTTC.